The clone carrying this TCR beta chain was seen a handful of times. A single record per CDR3 protein comes from TCRdb applying MiXCR to the 5' RACE reads. Among around 230,000 distinct CDR3 sequences, 6.5% were seen once, and the ten largest hold roughly 15%. This sample is part of a study of identical twins. From germline, CDR1 is SGHTA and CDR2 FQGNSA. This CDR3 has 14 residues. With 7 bases removed from V and 7 bases from J, the gap between germline ends came to 20 bases. These same records also appear under a second study, on T cells expressing NK-cell markers. That paper notes: Eight donors were sequenced, of whom seven were HCMV-seropositive, while the remaining one was HCMV-seronegative. There were a few donors in whom these clonotypes also led the CD3+CD56-NKG2C+ fraction.

The sequence derives from a woman between 18 and 29 years old in good health. The sequenced sample consisted of CD8+ T cells sorted from blood. The gene calls are TRBV7-2 and TRBJ2-7; tentative D call: TRBD2 (5 bases). DNA for the CDR3: TGTGCCAGCAACACGGACTCTGGCGGTGTTGAGCAGTACTTC. This encodes CASNTDSGGVEQYF. Variable domain in full (rest from reference TRBV7-2 and TRBJ2-7): GAGVSQSPSNKVTEKGKDVELRCDPISGHTALYWYRQSLGQGLEFLIYFQGNSAPDKSGLPSDRFSAERTGGSVSTLTIQRTQQEDSAVYLCASNTDSGGVEQYFGPGTRLTVT.